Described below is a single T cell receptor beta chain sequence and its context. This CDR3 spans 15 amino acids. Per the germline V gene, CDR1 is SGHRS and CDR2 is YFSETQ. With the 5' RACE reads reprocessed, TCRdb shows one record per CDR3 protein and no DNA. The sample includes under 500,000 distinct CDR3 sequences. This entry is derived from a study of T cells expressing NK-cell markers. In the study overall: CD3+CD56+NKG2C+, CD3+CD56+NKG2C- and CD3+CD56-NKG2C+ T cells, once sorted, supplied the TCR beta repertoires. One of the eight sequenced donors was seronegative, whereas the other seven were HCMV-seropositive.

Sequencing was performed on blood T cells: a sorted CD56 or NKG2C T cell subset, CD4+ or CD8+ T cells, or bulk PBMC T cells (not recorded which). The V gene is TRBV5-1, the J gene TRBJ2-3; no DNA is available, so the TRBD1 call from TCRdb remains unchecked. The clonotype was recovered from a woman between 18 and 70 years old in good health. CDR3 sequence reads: CASSYGGGLTDTQYF.